The subject of this entry is one T cell receptor beta chain. Germline CDR1 reads LGHDT; CDR2 reads YNNKEL (reference sequence). There are 11 residues in the CDR3. The V gene lost 4 bases and the J gene lost 9 bases, with 9 bases spanning the gap. An input of roughly 0.5 to 1 ug of RNA was subjected to reverse transcription using random hexamers. In TCRdb, the immunoSEQ multiplex PCR reads were re-called with MiXCR into one record per CDR3 protein. The table includes some 240,000 distinct CDR3 sequences, 96% detected once. This entry is derived from a study of CD8 T cells in Susac syndrome. Study at large: Patients with Susac syndrome were therapy-naive, taking corticosteroids, with some also receiving intravenous immunoglobulin, or taking intravenous immunoglobulin alone at the time their blood was drawn.

The chain joins TRBV3-1 to TRBJ2-5; D unresolved. The clonotype was recovered from a human donor with Susac syndrome. Sequenced sample: CD4+ T cells from PBMCs. This chain's CDR3 is CASSLDGAQYF. Here the CDR3 DNA reads TGTGCCAGCAGCCTCGATGGGGCCCAGTACTTC.